The rows below give T cell receptor beta chains drawn from one sample of a study of blood T cells in healthy people across ages. TCRdb fed the 5' RACE reads into MiXCR, producing one record per CDR3 protein. The table shows around 990,000 distinct CDR3 sequences, with approximately 26% occurring only once. This sample was also put to use in a study of T cells of mothers and their children.

The specimen sequenced was blood. The receptors here all came from a girl between 2 and 10 years old in good health. CDR3s include the opening cysteine and the closing phenylalanine or tryptophan. The order of the fields is D gene, clone size, V gene, J gene, CDR3 protein, CDR3 DNA. D genes are given only for firm matches. Only some rows state a clone size, as once, few, many or a class for expanded clones.

.,few,TRBV24-1,TRBJ2-2,CATSDLGFPGELFF,TGTGCCACCAGTGATTTAGGATTTCCCGGGGAGCTGTTTTTT
.,.,TRBV10-3,TRBJ2-7,CAIILLETLLYEQYF,TGTGCCATCATCTTACTCGAGACACTCTTGTACGAGCAGTACTTC
.,few,TRBV9,TRBJ2-5,CASSALEGQETQYF,TGTGCCAGCAGCGCGTTGGAGGGACAAGAGACCCAGTACTTC
.,.,TRBV6-1,TRBJ2-1,CASSGTSRTNEQFF,TGTGCCAGCAGTGGAACTAGCAGGACGAATGAGCAGTTCTTC
TRBD1,.,TRBV2,TRBJ2-7,CATTTGGQRGYEQYF,TGCGCCACCACCACAGGGGGCCAAAGGGGCTACGAGCAGTACTTC
TRBD2,.,TRBV20-1,TRBJ2-5,CSAREGLAGGWETQYF,TGCAGTGCTAGAGAAGGACTAGCGGGGGGCTGGGAGACCCAGTACTTC
.,.,TRBV7-9,TRBJ2-1,CASSPRGVDEQFF,TGTGCCAGCAGCCCGCGGGGTGTCGATGAGCAGTTCTTC
.,few,TRBV9,TRBJ1-1,CASSGGPPDTEAFF,TGTGCCAGCAGCGGCGGGCCCCCGGACACTGAAGCTTTCTTT
.,.,TRBV5-1,TRBJ2-3,CASSFEDPDTQYF,TGCGCCAGCAGCTTCGAGGATCCAGATACGCAGTATTTT
.,few,TRBV29-1,TRBJ2-1,CSVEAGFTYNEQFF,TGCAGCGTTGAGGCGGGGTTCACCTACAATGAGCAGTTCTTC
.,few,TRBV9,TRBJ2-2,CASEARNTGELFF,TGTGCCAGCGAGGCACGCAACACCGGGGAGCTGTTTTTT
TRBD1,.,TRBV24-1,TRBJ2-3,CATGTVFTDTQYF,TGTGCCACCGGGACAGTCTTCACAGATACGCAGTATTTT
TRBD1,few,TRBV2,TRBJ2-5,CASSEGQPETQYF,TGTGCCAGCAGTGAGGGACAGCCAGAGACCCAGTACTTC
TRBD2,.,TRBV20-1,TRBJ2-3,CSAVDTSGLVSTDTQYF,TGCAGTGCCGTAGATACTAGCGGGCTGGTTAGCACAGATACGCAGTATTTT
.,many,TRBV4-2,TRBJ1-4,CASSQEWTDDEKLFF,TGTGCCAGCAGCCAAGAGTGGACCGACGATGAAAAACTGTTTTTT
.,few,TRBV5-1,TRBJ1-1,CASSSEDRQEDPFF,TGCGCCAGCAGCTCCGAGGACAGACAAGAAGATCCTTTCTTT
TRBD2,.,TRBV28,TRBJ2-3,CASNYGTSGRAAADTQYF,TGTGCCAGCAATTACGGGACTAGCGGGAGGGCCGCGGCAGATACGCAGTATTTT
.,few,TRBV12-3/TRBV12-4,TRBJ2-4,CASSLDGIKNIQYF,TGTGCCAGCAGTTTAGATGGGATTAAAAACATTCAGTACTTC
TRBD2,few,TRBV20-1,TRBJ2-7,CSAKPGRGGANYEQYF,TGCAGTGCTAAGCCCGGTCGCGGGGGAGCTAACTACGAGCAGTACTTC
TRBD1,.,TRBV6-5,TRBJ1-5,CASSLGQNSNQPQHF,TGTGCCAGCAGTCTGGGACAGAATAGCAATCAGCCCCAGCATTTT
.,.,TRBV29-1,TRBJ2-1,CSVRTENYNEQFF,TGCAGCGTCCGGACCGAAAACTACAATGAGCAGTTCTTC
.,.,TRBV7-9,TRBJ2-3,CASSLVPRLEDTQYF,TGTGCCAGCAGCTTAGTTCCGAGATTGGAGGATACGCAGTATTTT
.,few,TRBV25-1,TRBJ1-1,CASSNDWNTEAFF,TGTGCCAGCAGTAATGACTGGAACACTGAAGCTTTCTTT
.,few,TRBV20-1,TRBJ1-3,CSAGYLVDGNTIYF,TGCAGTGCCGGTTATCTGGTCGACGGAAACACCATATATTTT
.,.,TRBV28,TRBJ2-7,CASSLWGRAPYEQYF,TGTGCCAGCAGTTTATGGGGCAGGGCCCCCTACGAGCAGTACTTC
.,few,TRBV24-1,TRBJ2-3,CATSDLSGTDTQYF,TGTGCCACCAGTGATTTGTCGGGGACAGATACGCAGTATTTT
TRBD1,.,TRBV27,TRBJ2-1,CASSPGTGGFYNEQFF,TGTGCCAGCAGTCCAGGGACAGGGGGCTTTTACAATGAGCAGTTCTTC
TRBD2,few,TRBV4-1,TRBJ2-7,CASSQLGTSGLYEQYF,TGCGCCAGCAGCCAACTTGGGACTAGCGGACTCTACGAGCAGTACTTC
TRBD2,.,TRBV20-1,TRBJ2-7,CSATTSGITYEQYF,TGCAGTGCTACGACTAGCGGGATTACCTACGAGCAGTACTTC
TRBD2,few,TRBV5-1,TRBJ2-1,CASSLFLGLADNEQFF,TGCGCCAGCAGCTTGTTCTTGGGACTAGCGGACAATGAGCAGTTCTTC
.,few,TRBV20-1,TRBJ1-1,CSARDTRSTEAFF,TGCAGTGCTAGAGACACCAGGAGCACTGAAGCTTTCTTT
TRBD1,few,TRBV7-9,TRBJ2-1,CASSLAAGTGSSNEQFF,TGTGCCAGCAGCTTAGCGGCAGGGACAGGGAGTAGCAATGAGCAGTTCTTC
TRBD2,few,TRBV5-1,TRBJ2-7,CASRPPGLEAYEQYF,TGCGCCAGCAGACCTCCGGGACTAGAAGCCTACGAGCAGTACTTC